One and the same sample provided the 2 T cell receptor beta chains below, sequenced in a study of response to subunit inactivated influenza vaccine. MiXCR was run by TCRdb on the RT-PCR reads, yielding one entry per CDR3 protein. The sample has about 180,000 distinct CDR3 sequences; about 9% are singletons. The starting material was non-naive T cells sorted from PBMCs, obtained on the day of vaccination. All receptors come from a man aged 45 to 65 who received an inactivated influenza vaccine.

The table lists this clonotype with many counts. The chain recombines TRBV5-1 with TRBJ2-1, with D possibly TRBD1 on 6 matching bases. The CDR3 covers 15 residues. Germline V CDR1 and CDR2: SGHRS, YFSETQ. V lost 2 bases to trimming and J lost 3 bases, with 12 bases between them. CDR3 loop: CASSLLEGGYNEQFF. CDR3 sequence (DNA): TGCGCCAGCAGCTTATTAGAAGGGGGCTACAATGAGCAGTTCTTC. Filled out from reference TRBV5-1 and TRBJ2-1, the complete variable domain reads KAGVTQTPRYLIKTRGQQVTLSCSPISGHRSVSWYQQTPGQGLQFLFEYFSETQRNKGNFPGRFSGRQFSNSRSEMNVSTLELGDSALYLCASSLLEGGYNEQFFGPGTRLTVL.

The chain employs TRBV6-5 and TRBJ2-3; D is unresolved. The V gene's germline CDR1 is MNHEY and CDR2 SVGAGI. Between the trimmed V and J ends, which lost 0 bases and 0 bases, there was a span of 7 bases. The CDR3 spans 15 residues. DNA for the CDR3: TGTGCCAGCAGTTACTCACAACAGAGCACAGATACGCAGTATTTT. Translation gives CASSYSQQSTDTQYF.